The 21 T cell receptor beta chains listed next were all sequenced from one sample in a study of T cell changes during pregnancy in multiple sclerosis. Assay: immunoSEQ multiplex PCR; the TCRdb copy retains only in-frame clones and omits some. The data contain some 30,000 clones, less than 90% of them singletons. The specimen was CD8+ T cells from peripheral blood mononuclear cells, collected before pregnancy. Receptors were obtained from a female donor with multiple sclerosis, enrolled in a pregnancy study.

The J gene is TRBJ2-7, the V gene TRBV5-1; 9 nucleotides line up with TRBD1. The germline V gene has CDR1 SGHRS and CDR2 YFSETQ. Germline trimming cut 4 bases from V and 3 bases from J; bases unmatched to any gene: 11. This CDR3 comprises 16 residues. CDR3 nucleotide sequence: TGCGCCAGCAGCACCGGGACAGGGAATCCATACTACGAGCAGTACTTC. As protein: CASSTGTGNPYYEQYF.

The chain uses TRBV27 and TRBJ1-5, with TRBD1 matching 7 bases. The CDR3 is made up of 15 amino acids. Germline V lookup: CDR1 MNHEY, CDR2 SMNVEV (reference sequence). J lost 2 bases, V lost 4 bases, and 5 bases had no gene match. The CDR3 here is CASSSGGQGNQPQHF. The CDR3 nucleotides read TGTGCCAGCAGTTCAGGAGGACAGGGCAATCAGCCCCAGCATTTT.

This clone was detected only once. The genes are TRBV14 and TRBJ2-3, with D hard to call. V lost 0 bases to trimming and J lost 2 bases, with 12 bases between them. Per the germline V gene, CDR1 is SGHDN and CDR2 is FVKESK. The CDR3 consists of 16 residues. The CDR3 bases are TGTGCCAGCAGCCAAGATTGGCAGTTTTCCACAGATACGCAGTATTTT. Translation: CASSQDWQFSTDTQYF. Filled out from reference TRBV14 and TRBJ2-3, the complete variable domain reads EAGVTQFPSHSVIEKGQTVTLRCDPISGHDNLYWYRRVMGKEIKFLLHFVKESKQDESGMPNNRFLAERTGGTYSTLKVQPAELEDSGVYFCASSQDWQFSTDTQYFGPGTRLTVL.

The chain joins TRBV18 to TRBJ2-1; possible D gene TRBD2, 5 bases. The germline V and J ends were trimmed by 0 bases and 2 bases, with 11 bases remaining between them. Per germline, CDR1 KGHSH and CDR2 LQKENI. The CDR3 consists of 16 residues. The CDR3 is CASSPPERGPYNEQFF. DNA of the CDR3: TGTGCCAGCTCACCACCGGAACGGGGTCCCTACAATGAGCAGTTCTTC. The entire variable domain, with the rest obtained from reference TRBV18 and TRBJ2-1, is as follows: NAGVMQNPRHLVRRRGQEARLRCSPMKGHSHVYWYRQLPEEGLKFMVYLQKENIIDESGMPKERFSAEFPKEGPSILRIQQVVRGDSAAYFCASSPPERGPYNEQFFGPGTRLTVL.

This clone was observed a few times. The chain combines TRBV19 with TRBJ2-1; no firm D call. The germline CDR1 and CDR2 sequences are LNHDA and SQIVND (reference sequence). V was clipped by 11 bases and J by 2 bases, with 10 bases between them. This CDR3 is built from 12 residues. This CDR3 is CASTGAYNEQFF. In nucleotides, the CDR3 is TGTGCCTCAACCGGAGCCTACAATGAGCAGTTCTTC.

The V gene is TRBV6-5, the J gene TRBJ2-7; maybe TRBD2 (6 bases). V was shortened by 6 bases and J by 4 bases, with 16 bases between the two germline ends. The length of the CDR3 is 14 residues. Looked up from germline, CDR1 is MNHEY and CDR2 is SVGAGI. The CDR3 coding sequence is TGTGCCAGCAGCCCTGGAGGGACTGGGTACGAGCAGTACTTC. Translating gives CASSPGGTGYEQYF.

This rearrangement joins TRBV27 to TRBJ2-7; 7 bases agree with TRBD2. Per germline, CDR1 MNHEY and CDR2 SMNVEV (reference sequence). The CDR3 extends over 16 amino acids. With 5 bases clipped from V and 0 bases from J, the junction kept 10 bases outside the gene matches. CDR3 nucleotides: TGTGCCAGCAGTCGATATTACGGGGGGACCTCCTACGAGCAGTACTTC. Amino acid sequence: CASSRYYGGTSYEQYF.

The chain links TRBV2 to TRBJ1-1; tentative D call: TRBD1 (5 bases). V was trimmed by 6 bases and J by 8 bases, leaving 13 bases between them. The CDR3 loop spans 12 amino acids. Germline loops: CDR1 SNHLY, CDR2 FYNNEI. The CDR3 loop reads CASSTQRGEAFF. The CDR3 DNA follows: TGTGCCAGCAGCACACAAAGGGGAGAAGCTTTCTTT.

J is TRBJ2-7 and V is TRBV7-8; D perhaps matches TRBD1 (6 bases). This CDR3 has 16 amino acids. V gave up 1 base and J gave up 7 bases, with 20 bases separating them. The V gene's germline CDR1 is SGHVS and CDR2 FQNEAQ. The DNA for the CDR3 is TGTGCCAGCAGCTTAGTGCAGGGGACGACCCTTTCGGAGCAGTACTTC. It is translated as CASSLVQGTTLSEQYF.

The chain is built from TRBV7-9 and TRBJ1-6; tentative D call: TRBD1 (5 bases). Trimming cost V 5 bases and J 11 bases, with 7 bases left between them. From germline, CDR1 is SEHNR and CDR2 FQNEAQ (reference sequence). The CDR3 is 11 residues long. As DNA, the CDR3 is TGTGCCAGCAGCACGGGGGCACCCCTCCACTTT. Protein product: CASSTGAPLHF.

The gene calls are TRBV2 and TRBJ1-1; D is ambiguous. This CDR3 region has 12 residues. Germline values: CDR1 SNHLY, CDR2 FYNNEI. The V end was cut by 4 bases, the J end by 3 bases, with 6 bases between. CDR3 sequence reads: CASSGGYTEAFF. CDR3 nucleotide sequence: TGTGCCAGCAGTGGAGGGTACACTGAAGCTTTCTTT.

Points on this clone: The same CDR3 arises from other DNA sequences in this sample as well. The V and J genes are TRBV5-1 and TRBJ2-7; perhaps TRBD2 as D (6 bases). Trimming pared 7 bases from V and 3 bases from J, leaving 14 bases between. The germline CDR1 and CDR2 sequences are SGHRS and YFSETQ. This CDR3 contains 13 residues. In DNA, the CDR3 is TGCGCCAGCCGCGTTGGGGGGAGCTACGAGCAGTACTTC. Translated: CASRVGGSYEQYF.

This clone was recorded only once. J is TRBJ1-6 and V is TRBV5-1, with D perhaps matching TRBD1 (5 bases). Deletions cut 4 bases from V and 10 bases from J, with 15 bases between. Germline V gives CDR1 SGHRS, CDR2 YFSETQ. The CDR3 totals 14 residues. The CDR3: CASSRSAGLSPLHF. CDR3 coding DNA: TGCGCCAGCAGCCGGTCGGCAGGGCTGTCACCCCTCCACTTT.

The genes are TRBV6-6 and TRBJ1-2; D gene ambiguous. V gave up 6 bases and J gave up 4 bases, with 18 bases separating them. There are 15 residues in the CDR3. CDR1 and CDR2 (germline): MNHNY, SVGAGI (reference sequence). The CDR3 here is CASSPSEVGLYGYTF. The CDR3 DNA reads TGTGCCAGCAGCCCATCAGAGGTAGGCCTCTATGGCTACACCTTC.

The chain recombines TRBV7-3 with TRBJ2-7; weak D call: TRBD1 (5 bases). V shed 2 bases and J shed 3 bases, with 11 bases lying between them. There are 14 residues in the CDR3. Germline V gene lookup returns CDR1 SGHTA and CDR2 FQGTGA. This CDR3 reads CASSLGGRVYEQYF. Written as DNA, the CDR3 is TGTGCCAGCAGCTTAGGCGGCAGGGTCTACGAGCAGTACTTC.

The chain joins TRBV4-1 to TRBJ1-1; 9 positions agree with TRBD1. Looked up from germline, CDR1 is MGHRA and CDR2 is YSYEKL. This CDR3 contains 18 residues. V shed 0 bases and J 0 bases; nucleotides not matched to a gene: 8. CDR3 nucleotides: TGCGCCAGCAGCCAAGATTGGACAGGGGAGAGCCTGAACACTGAAGCTTTCTTT. Its translation is CASSQDWTGESLNTEAFF.

The genes are TRBV4-3 and TRBJ1-3; 7 bases fit TRBD1. The CDR3 spans 16 residues. CDR1 and CDR2 (germline): LGHNA, YSLEER. Losses at the gene ends were 1 base for V and 4 bases for J; bases not matched to a gene: 7. Here the CDR3 reads CASSQARGLGGNTIYF. CDR3 bases: TGCGCCAGCAGCCAAGCTAGGGGGCTCGGAGGAAACACCATATATTTT.

As DNA, the CDR3 is TGTGCCAGCAGAAAAGACCGGGACAGGGGCTTCCAGCCCCAGCATTTT. Protein sequence: CASRKDRDRGFQPQHF. The chain uses TRBV6-8 and TRBJ1-5; 10 bases line up with TRBD1. Trimming at V came to 6 bases and at J to 7 bases, leaving 12 bases not matched to a gene. Germline lookup yields CDR1 MNHGY and CDR2 SAAAGT. The length of the CDR3 is 16 residues.

The chain carries TRBV19 and TRBJ2-2, with 7 bases lining up with TRBD1. Germline V gene lookup returns CDR1 LNHDA and CDR2 SQIVND (reference sequence). The CDR3 covers 12 residues. V lost 8 bases, J lost 7 bases, and 4 bases stayed unmatched. The CDR3 DNA reads TGTGCCAGTCAGGGGGAGAGCGGGGAGCTGTTTTTT. Translating it yields CASQGESGELFF.

This clone was recorded a few times. The chain carries TRBV6-4 and TRBJ2-3, with TRBD2 matching 12 bases. Germline V gene sequence: CDR1 MRHNA, CDR2 SNTAGT. The CDR3 runs to 15 residues. With 6 bases clipped from V and 2 bases from J, the junction kept 3 bases outside the gene matches. The CDR3 protein is CASSRLAGDTDTQYF. In nucleotides, the CDR3 is TGTGCCAGCAGCCGACTAGCGGGGGACACAGATACGCAGTATTTT.

The chain carries TRBV5-4 and TRBJ1-4; 12 positions match TRBD1. Germline V gene sequence: CDR1 SGHNT, CDR2 YYREEE (reference sequence). Trimming cost V 4 bases and J 6 bases; bases outside gene matches: 13. This CDR3 spans 18 amino acids. This chain's CDR3 is CASSPGTGGRIDYEKLFF. CDR3 DNA: TGTGCCAGCAGCCCGGGGACAGGGGGCAGGATTGATTATGAAAAACTGTTTTTT.